These 28 T cell receptor beta chains originate from one sample sequenced in a study of OX40 agonist ivuxolimab in advanced cancers. Data came from immunoSEQ multiplex PCR; TCRdb stores just in-frame clones and leaves some out. The sample yields around 75,000 clones, 70% to 90% seen once. Sequences were derived from CD4+ or CD8+ T cells sorted from blood, sampled in a trial of the OX40 agonist ivuxolimab. These receptors were obtained from an adult with an advanced solid tumor such as melanoma, head and neck, liver or kidney cancer.

The chain links TRBV11-2 to TRBJ2-7, with D possibly matching TRBD1 (5 bases). The CDR3 is made up of 14 amino acids. Germline V gene sequence: CDR1 SGHAT, CDR2 FQNNGV. Trimming cost V 1 base and J 6 bases, with 13 bases left between them. CDR3 sequence (DNA): TGTGCCAGCAGCTTAGTTGGGATGGGGCGCGAGCAGTACTTC. This sequence encodes CASSLVGMGREQYF. Using reference TRBV11-2 and TRBJ2-7 for the parts outside the CDR3, the full variable domain is EAGVAQSPRYKIIEKRQSVAFWCNPISGHATLYWYQQILGQGPKLLIQFQNNGVVDDSQLPKDRFSAERLKGVDSTLKIQPAKLEDSAVYLCASSLVGMGREQYFGPGTRLTVT.

This rearrangement joins TRBV5-1 to TRBJ2-7, with D perhaps matching TRBD1 (5 bases). Trimming removed 4 bases at V and 1 base at J, with 12 bases between. The CDR3 extends over 14 amino acids. Germline CDR1 is SGHRS and CDR2 is YFSETQ. Here the CDR3 DNA reads TGCGCCAGCAGCGTGACAGCTGGTTCCTACGAGCAGTACTTC. Protein sequence: CASSVTAGSYEQYF.

This chain uses TRBV6-6 with TRBJ2-2; D ambiguous. Between the trimmed V and J ends, which lost 1 base and 3 bases, there was a span of 9 bases. The CDR3 is made up of 15 amino acids. The germline CDR1 and CDR2 sequences are MNHNY and SVGAGI (reference sequence). CDR3 sequence reads: CASSYLSGDTGELFF. CDR3 in DNA: TGTGCCAGCAGTTACTTGTCAGGAGACACCGGGGAGCTGTTTTTT.

The genes are TRBV9 and TRBJ2-1; perhaps TRBD1 as D (6 bases). CDR3 length: 15 amino acids. V shed 4 bases and J shed 5 bases, with 16 bases lying between them. CDR1 and CDR2 from the germline V gene are SGDLS and YYNGEE. Written as DNA, the CDR3 is TGTGCCAGCAGCCCCCAGGGGCAGGGAGACAATGAGCAGTTCTTC. It yields the protein CASSPQGQGDNEQFF.

The chain joins TRBV7-9 to TRBJ2-7; the match to TRBD1 covers 9 bases. Trimming at V came to 4 bases and at J to 8 bases, leaving 12 bases not matched to a gene. CDR1 and CDR2 from the germline V gene are SEHNR and FQNEAQ (reference sequence). This CDR3 is built from 15 residues. CDR3 sequence (DNA): TGTGCCAGCAGCTCGTTCCGGGACAGGGAGAAGAAGCAGTACTTC. Encoded protein: CASSSFRDREKKQYF.

The J gene is TRBJ1-1, the V gene TRBV6-6; 7 bases fit TRBD1. The trim removed 9 bases at V and 1 base at J, leaving 8 bases unmatched. Germline V gene sequence: CDR1 MNHNY, CDR2 SVGAGI (reference sequence). The CDR3 sequence is 14 residues long. The CDR3 DNA is TGTGCCAGTGCTACACAGGGGCGGAACACTGAAGCTTTCTTT. It encodes CASATQGRNTEAFF.

The CDR3 DNA is TGTGCCAGCTCACCACCGCGGGGGGGCCCGGGCACAGATACGCAGTATTTT. Protein: CASSPPRGGPGTDTQYF. The chain links TRBV18 to TRBJ2-3; 9 bases are a match to TRBD2. The junction had 5 bases not matched to a gene; V was cut back by 0 bases and J by 1 base. The CDR3 extends over 17 amino acids. The germline gives CDR1 KGHSH, CDR2 LQKENI.

The chain recombines TRBV29-1 with TRBJ1-1; D gene ambiguous. V was pared by 3 bases and J by 4 bases, with 12 bases between. Germline lookup yields CDR1 SQVTM and CDR2 ANQGSEA. CDR3 size: 13 residues. The CDR3 sequence: CSVDPAGFTEAFF. In nucleotides, the CDR3 is TGCAGCGTTGATCCAGCAGGCTTCACTGAAGCTTTCTTT.

The V and J genes are TRBV4-1 and TRBJ1-4, with 10 bases that match TRBD1. From germline, CDR1 is MGHRA and CDR2 YSYEKL. V trimming: 4 bases; J trimming: 7 bases; junction bases outside the gene matches: 9. CDR3 length: 16 residues. The CDR3 is CASSLRRDRGVEKLFF. CDR3 bases: TGCGCCAGCAGCCTACGTAGGGACAGGGGTGTTGAAAAACTGTTTTTT.

The chain links TRBV7-2 to TRBJ1-2; 9 bases fit TRBD1. Per germline, CDR1 SGHTA and CDR2 FQGNSA. The CDR3 is 14 amino acids. V shed 7 bases and J 1 base; nucleotides not matched to a gene: 4. The CDR3 DNA is TGTGCCAGCACCCGACAGGGGGGTAACTATGGCTACACCTTC. Translating gives CASTRQGGNYGYTF.

The chain carries TRBV14 and TRBJ2-3; no clear D. From germline, CDR1 is SGHDN and CDR2 FVKESK. The CDR3 extends over 15 amino acids. The V and J ends lost 0 bases and 2 bases respectively, with 9 bases between them. CDR3 bases: TGTGCCAGCAGCCAAGAGGGCGGTTCCACAGATACGCAGTATTTT. Translating gives CASSQEGGSTDTQYF.

The chain combines TRBV5-4 with TRBJ1-2; no clear D. The V and J ends lost 1 base and 4 bases respectively, with 20 bases between them. Germline assignment: CDR1 SGHNT and CDR2 YYREEE (reference sequence). CDR3 length equals 17 residues. The CDR3 sequence: CASSLRVTASLSYGYTF. In nucleotides, the CDR3 is TGTGCCAGCAGCTTGCGTGTGACCGCAAGTCTTAGCTATGGCTACACCTTC.

V and J are TRBV28 and TRBJ1-1, with D possibly matching TRBD1 (6 bases). The CDR3 has 14 amino acids. V was cut by 3 bases and J by 4 bases, with 12 bases left in between. Germline loops: CDR1 MDHEN, CDR2 SYDVKM. CDR3 bases: TGTGCCAGCAGTTTCGGGGGCGGGGGCACTGAAGCTTTCTTT. It codes for CASSFGGGGTEAFF.

The chain employs TRBV4-1 and TRBJ2-1; 8 bases are a match to TRBD2. This CDR3 comprises 18 residues. The V and J ends lost 1 base and 0 bases, in that order; junction bases with no gene match: 8. Germline V gene sequence: CDR1 MGHRA, CDR2 YSYEKL. The CDR3 loop reads CASSQGPAGVGSYNEQFF. DNA of the CDR3: TGCGCCAGCAGCCAAGGCCCAGCGGGGGTGGGCTCCTACAATGAGCAGTTCTTC.

In nucleotides, the CDR3 is TGTGCCAGCAGTCAAGGTAGCGGGAGCACAGATACGCAGTATTTT. Amino acid sequence: CASSQGSGSTDTQYF. The chain is built from TRBV7-7 and TRBJ2-3; 7 bases fit TRBD2. The CDR3 sequence is 15 residues long. Germline CDR1 SSHAT, CDR2 FNYEAQ (reference sequence). Trimming cost V 6 bases and J 0 bases; bases outside gene matches: 6.

The J gene is TRBJ1-5, the V gene TRBV4-1, with a weak D call TRBD1 (5 bases). Trimming left V 3 bases short and J 0 bases short, with 15 bases between. This CDR3 region has 17 residues. The germline gives CDR1 MGHRA, CDR2 YSYEKL. The CDR3 spells CASSQGRGGGSNQPQHF. The CDR3 DNA sequence: TGCGCCAGCAGCCAGGGGAGGGGCGGGGGTAGCAATCAGCCCCAGCATTTT.

This chain connects TRBV7-2 to TRBJ1-2; D not resolved. The germline gives CDR1 SGHTA, CDR2 FQGNSA. The CDR3 consists of 13 residues. Trimming took 1 base from V and 7 from J, leaving 10 bases between them. The CDR3 nucleotides are TGTGCCAGCAGCTTAGGCGAATTCCTTGGCTACACCTTC. Its translation is CASSLGEFLGYTF. Using reference TRBV7-2 and TRBJ1-2 for the parts outside the CDR3, the full variable domain is GAGVSQSPSNKVTEKGKDVELRCDPISGHTALYWYRQSLGQGLEFLIYFQGNSAPDKSGLPSDRFSAERTGGSVSTLTIQRTQQEDSAVYLCASSLGEFLGYTFGSGTRLTVV.

The chain links TRBV28 to TRBJ1-2; 9 bases align to TRBD1. With 5 bases clipped from V and 8 bases from J, the junction kept 9 bases outside the gene matches. The CDR3 has 14 residues. Looked up from germline, CDR1 is MDHEN and CDR2 is SYDVKM. As DNA, the CDR3 is TGTGCCAGCAGTATTCTAGGGACAGGGCAGGGCTACACCTTC. It yields the protein CASSILGTGQGYTF.

This chain joins TRBV4-2 and TRBJ2-7; perhaps TRBD2 as D (6 bases). CDR1 LGHNA and CDR2 YNFKEQ come from the germline V gene. CDR3 length: 17 amino acids. Trimming cost V 4 bases and J 3 bases, with 22 bases left between them. Here the CDR3 DNA reads TGTGCCAGCAGCCCAACCCTAGGGGCGGCGCGGGACTACGAGCAGTACTTC. Translated, it gives CASSPTLGAARDYEQYF.

The V and J genes are TRBV11-2 and TRBJ2-5; tentatively, D is TRBD1 or TRBD2 (5 bases each). The germline CDR1 and CDR2 sequences are SGHAT and FQNNGV. This CDR3 is built from 14 residues. V gave up 1 base and J gave up 4 bases, with 10 bases separating them. In DNA form, the CDR3 reads TGTGCCAGCAGCTTAGCGGCAGGGAGAGAGACCCAGTACTTC. Its translation is CASSLAAGRETQYF.

This chain links TRBV25-1 with TRBJ2-1, with TRBD2 identical over 9 bases. The V and J ends lost 6 bases and 0 bases, in that order; junction bases with no gene match: 9. Germline-derived CDR1 and CDR2 are MGHDK and SYGVNS. The CDR3 runs to 17 residues. The CDR3 region is CASREDLAGSSYNEQFF. The CDR3 bases are TGTGCCAGCAGGGAAGACCTAGCGGGGAGCTCCTACAATGAGCAGTTCTTC.

This rearrangement joins TRBV19 to TRBJ2-5; TRBD2 agrees at 9 bases. The CDR3 covers 16 residues. CDR1 and CDR2 (germline): LNHDA, SQIVND (reference sequence). V lost 7 bases, J lost 5 bases, and 14 bases stayed unmatched. CDR3 amino acids: CASTDPRGGGGETQYF. The CDR3, as DNA: TGTGCCAGTACCGACCCGCGCGGGGGGGGAGGTGAGACCCAGTACTTC.

J is TRBJ2-1 and V is TRBV19; D uncertain. The CDR3 has 14 amino acids. Germline lookup yields CDR1 LNHDA and CDR2 SQIVND (reference sequence). Trimming took off 3 bases at V and 10 bases at J, with 16 bases between the two ends. The CDR3 DNA reads as TGTGCCAGTAGTATGATGACTGGCTTATTCGAGCAGTTCTTC. Translation gives CASSMMTGLFEQFF. Using reference TRBV19 and TRBJ2-1 for the parts outside the CDR3, the full variable domain is DGGITQSPKYLFRKEGQNVTLSCEQNLNHDAMYWYRQDPGQGLRLIYYSQIVNDFQKGDIAEGYSVSREKKESFPLTVTSAQKNPTAFYLCASSMMTGLFEQFFGPGTRLTVL.

This chain's CDR3 is CASSYGSGGSTDTQYF. CDR3 in DNA: TGTGCCAGCAGTTACGGTAGCGGGGGAAGCACAGATACGCAGTATTTT. The rearrangement links TRBV6-6 to TRBJ2-3; TRBD2 aligns across 9 bases. This CDR3 is built from 16 residues. Germline trimming cut 2 bases from V and 0 bases from J; bases unmatched to any gene: 3. Germline loops: CDR1 MNHNY, CDR2 SVGAGI (reference sequence).

V usage is TRBV11-2 and J usage is TRBJ2-6, with D tentatively TRBD1 (5 bases). V was shortened by 1 base and J by 5 bases, with 12 bases between the two germline ends. CDR3 length: 16 residues. The germline V gene has CDR1 SGHAT and CDR2 FQNNGV. CDR3 nucleotides: TGTGCCAGCAGCTTAGGGGGCAACAACCGGGCCAACGTCCTGACTTTC. Translating gives CASSLGGNNRANVLTF.

This clone was detected only once. Other DNA variants within this sample encode the same CDR3. The chain links TRBV2 to TRBJ1-5; 7 nucleotides line up with TRBD1. The CDR3 is made up of 19 amino acids. CDR1 and CDR2 from the germline V gene are SNHLY and FYNNEI. The trim removed 2 bases at V and 0 bases at J, leaving 13 bases unmatched. The CDR3 bases are TGTGCCAGCAGTGAATCAGGGGGTTATTGGGGGGATAGCAATCAGCCCCAGCATTTT. It yields the protein CASSESGGYWGDSNQPQHF.

A remark on this clone: At one of its ends the junction is not consistent with the germline gene, which may arise from a read error. Other DNA sequences in the same sample also yield this CDR3. The rearrangement joins TRBV7-2 to TRBJ2-7, with TRBD2 matching 9 bases. From germline, CDR1 is SGHTA and CDR2 FQGNSA. This CDR3 region has 15 residues. CDR3 amino acids: CASSLMAGGHYEQYF. Here the CDR3 DNA reads TGTGCTAGCAGCTTAATGGCGGGGGGGCACTACGAGCAGTACTTC.

The gene calls are TRBV19 and TRBJ1-4; a weak D match, TRBD1 (5 bases). This CDR3 contains 13 residues. Germline values: CDR1 LNHDA, CDR2 SQIVND (reference sequence). With 7 bases removed from V and 16 bases from J, the gap between germline ends came to 22 bases. The CDR3 loop reads CASNSITGTGTFF. CDR3 bases: TGTGCCAGTAATTCAATAACCGGGACGGGTACGTTTTTT. Full variable domain (missing parts from reference TRBV19 and TRBJ1-4): DGGITQSPKYLFRKEGQNVTLSCEQNLNHDAMYWYRQDPGQGLRLIYYSQIVNDFQKGDIAEGYSVSREKKESFPLTVTSAQKNPTAFYLCASNSITGTGTFFGSGTQLSVL.